This paragraph covers one T cell receptor (beta chain) sequence. These data originate in a study of Ad26.COV2.S vaccination and SARS-CoV-2 variants. Sequenced by immunoSEQ multiplex PCR; TCRdb stores in-frame clones only, minus some. This sample carries a few hundred thousand clones, roughly 87% of them seen once, and the ten largest clones take approximately 3.6%. Treatment indicated: some 20 received Ad26.COV2.S at low or high dose, single or two shots; 5 received placebo; per-sample allocation not given. The samples date from day 63 after the first vaccine or placebo injection. A Boston adult aged 18-55 years was the donor. An Ad26 vector that expressed Wuhan-strain SARS-CoV-2 spike constituted the vaccine. V gave up 9 bases and J gave up 2 bases; unmatched junction bases: 9. The CDR3 has 15 residues. CDR1 is SGHTA and CDR2 is FQGNSA in the germline V gene.

This clonotype originated in a person aged 18 to 65 who received the Ad26.COV2.S COVID-19 vaccine or a placebo. V is TRBV7-2 and J is TRBJ2-3; 9 positions agree with TRBD2. The sequenced sample was peripheral blood, obtained in a trial of Ad26.COV2.S vaccine versus placebo. Written as DNA, the CDR3 is TGTGCCAGTCCCCCCCTAGCGGGGAACACAGATACGCAGTATTTT. Translating gives CASPPLAGNTDTQYF.